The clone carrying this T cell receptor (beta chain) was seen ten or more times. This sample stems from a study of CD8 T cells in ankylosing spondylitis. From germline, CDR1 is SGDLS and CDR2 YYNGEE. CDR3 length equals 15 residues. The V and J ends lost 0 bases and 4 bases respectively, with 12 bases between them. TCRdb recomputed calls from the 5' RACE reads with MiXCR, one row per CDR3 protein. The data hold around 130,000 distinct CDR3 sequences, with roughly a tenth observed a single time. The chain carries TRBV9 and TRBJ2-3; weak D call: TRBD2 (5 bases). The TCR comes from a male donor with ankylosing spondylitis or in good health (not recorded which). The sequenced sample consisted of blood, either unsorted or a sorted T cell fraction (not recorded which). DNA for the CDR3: TGTGCCAGCAGCGTAGACGAGGGTCGGGCAGATACGCAGTATTTT. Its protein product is CASSVDEGRADTQYF.